The 13 T cell receptor beta chains given below trace back to one sample, sequenced in a study of blood T cell repertoires in COVID-19. Sequencing was performed with immunoSEQ multiplex PCR; in TCRdb, only in-frame clones are kept and a portion is missing. The repertoire holds around 300,000 clones, with approximately 90% as singletons. Sequences were obtained from PBMCs or T cells enriched from blood (not recorded which). The source of these receptors is a woman in her fifties or sixties in a cohort exposed to, infected with or recovered from COVID-19 (not recorded which).

The rearrangement joins TRBV30 to TRBJ1-5; D is unresolved. CDR1 is GTSNPN and CDR2 is SVGIG in the germline V gene (reference sequence). V was trimmed by 1 base and J by 11 bases, leaving 9 bases between them. The CDR3 is 11 residues long. In DNA, the CDR3 is TGTGCCTGGAGTGAAGCGGGTTCCCAGCATTTT. Encoded protein: CAWSEAGSQHF. Drawing the rest from reference TRBV30 and TRBJ1-5, the complete variable domain is SQTIHQWPATLVQPVGSPLSLECTVEGTSNPNLYWYRQAAGRGLQLLFYSVGIGQISSEVPQNLSASRPQDRQFILSSKKLLLSDSGFYLCAWSEAGSQHFGDGTRLSIL.

The chain uses TRBV4-1 and TRBJ1-6, with 7 bases aligning to TRBD1. With 4 bases clipped from V and 4 bases from J, the junction kept 7 bases outside the gene matches. This CDR3 comprises 16 residues. In germline, CDR1 is MGHRA, CDR2 YSYEKL. CDR3 DNA: TGCGCCAGCAGCCTACAGGGGCAGGGGTATAATTCACCCCTCCACTTT. Translation gives CASSLQGQGYNSPLHF.

The CDR3 coding sequence is TGTGCCAGCAGTGACGGGGGGACTGGCACTGAAGCTTTCTTT. Amino acid sequence: CASSDGGTGTEAFF. J is TRBJ1-1 and V is TRBV6-1, with D possibly being TRBD1 (5 bases). The germline V and J ends were trimmed by 3 bases and 4 bases, with 12 bases remaining between them. Germline V gene data show CDR1 as MNHNS and CDR2 as SASEGT. This CDR3 has 14 amino acids.

This chain uses TRBV6-2 or TRBV6-3 with TRBJ2-3; no firm D call. V was cut by 5 bases and J by 3 bases, with 6 bases left in between. Germline lookup yields CDR1 MNHEY and CDR2 SVGEGT. This CDR3 is built from 12 residues. DNA for the CDR3: TGTGCCAGCAGTCCCACTACAGATACGCAGTATTTT. Its protein is CASSPTTDTQYF.

The chain employs TRBV4-3 and TRBJ2-1, with 10 bases lining up with TRBD2. Germline CDR1 LGHNA, CDR2 YSLEER. Losses at the gene ends were 1 base for V and 12 bases for J; bases not matched to a gene: 3. The length of the CDR3 is 13 residues. The CDR3 sequence: CASSQGTSGGQFF. The CDR3 nucleotides read TGCGCCAGCAGCCAAGGGACTAGCGGTGGGCAGTTCTTC.

The V gene is TRBV10-3, the J gene TRBJ2-7, with TRBD1 identical over 7 bases. In germline, CDR1 is ENHRY, CDR2 SYGVKD. The CDR3 consists of 15 residues. Losses at the gene ends were 3 bases for V and 2 bases for J; bases not matched to a gene: 7. The CDR3 DNA follows: TGTGCCATCAGTGAAGCCAAGGGGGCTACCTACGAGCAGTACTTC. Translation gives CAISEAKGATYEQYF.

The chain has TRBV7-2 and TRBJ2-3; 8 nucleotides agree with TRBD2. The CDR3 spans 15 residues. Germline CDR1 is SGHTA and CDR2 is FQGNSA. Germline trimming cut 2 bases from V and 5 bases from J; bases unmatched to any gene: 6. CDR3 residues: CASSLRAGVGDTQYF. CDR3 nucleotide sequence: TGTGCCAGCAGCTTACGAGCGGGAGTAGGAGATACGCAGTATTTT.

V and J are TRBV24-1 and TRBJ2-5, with 7 bases that match TRBD2. CDR3 length: 13 residues. Germline loops: CDR1 KGHDR, CDR2 SFDVKD. V trimming: 7 bases; J trimming: 5 bases; junction bases outside the gene matches: 6. CDR3 bases: TGTGCCACCAGACCGTCCGGGGGGGAGACCCAGTACTTC. Protein sequence: CATRPSGGETQYF.

This chain connects TRBV9 to TRBJ2-2, with 8 bases fitting TRBD2. V shed 3 bases and J 6 bases; nucleotides not matched to a gene: 4. Germline V gene lookup returns CDR1 SGDLS and CDR2 YYNGEE. The CDR3 covers 14 residues. The CDR3 sequence: CASSATGLAGELFF. The CDR3 nucleotides read TGTGCCAGCAGCGCGACGGGACTAGCCGGGGAGCTGTTTTTT.

The chain employs TRBV28 and TRBJ1-2; unclear D gene. Germline CDR1 is MDHEN and CDR2 is SYDVKM. This CDR3 region has 16 residues. V was trimmed by 2 bases and J by 4 bases, leaving 17 bases between them. CDR3 sequence reads: CASSLELTPSGYGYTF. The CDR3 DNA follows: TGTGCCAGCAGTTTAGAGCTGACCCCGAGCGGCTATGGCTACACCTTC.

This clone was observed a handful of times. This CDR3 is CASSFLGTGGPEAFF. The CDR3 DNA follows: TGTGCCAGCAGCTTTCTCGGGACAGGGGGCCCTGAAGCTTTCTTT. The chain links TRBV5-6 to TRBJ1-1; 12 nucleotides match TRBD1. V dropped 2 bases and J dropped 6; count of bases not matched to a gene: 5. Germline V gene data show CDR1 as SGHDT and CDR2 as YYEEEE. This CDR3 region has 15 residues. The full variable domain, rest sourced from reference TRBV5-6 and TRBJ1-1, is DAGVTQSPTHLIKTRGQQVTLRCSPKSGHDTVSWYQQALGQGPQFIFQYYEEEERQRGNFPDRFSGHQFPNYSSELNVNALLLGDSALYLCASSFLGTGGPEAFFGQGTRLTVV.

V and J are TRBV5-1 and TRBJ2-4; 8 nucleotides match TRBD1. The CDR3 runs to 16 residues. Unmatched junction bases numbered 11, after V lost 4 bases and J lost 5 bases. Germline-derived CDR1 and CDR2 are SGHRS and YFSETQ. CDR3 coding DNA: TGCGCCAGCAGCATCGGACTGGGACAGGTCGAAAACATTCAGTACTTC. Translating it yields CASSIGLGQVENIQYF.

V gene TRBV2 combines with J gene TRBJ1-2, with D uncertain. The CDR3 has 13 residues. Germline assignment: CDR1 SNHLY and CDR2 FYNNEI. V shed 6 bases and J shed 4 bases, with 12 bases lying between them. The DNA of the CDR3 is TGTGCCAGCAGGCCTTGGGAGGGCTATGGCTACACCTTC. Its protein is CASRPWEGYGYTF.